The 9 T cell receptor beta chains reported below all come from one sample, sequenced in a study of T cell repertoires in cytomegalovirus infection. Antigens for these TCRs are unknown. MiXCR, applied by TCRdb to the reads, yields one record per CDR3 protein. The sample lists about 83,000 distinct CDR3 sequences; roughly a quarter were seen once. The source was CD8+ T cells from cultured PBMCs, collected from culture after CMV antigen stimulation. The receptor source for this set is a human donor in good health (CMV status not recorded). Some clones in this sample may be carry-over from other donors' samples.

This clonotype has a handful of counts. The CDR3 coding sequence is TGTGCCTGGATCCCCGGCGGGGGTGGAAATGAGCAGTTCTTC. Amino acids: CAWIPGGGGNEQFF. The V call is TRBV30, the J call TRBJ2-1; TRBD2 agrees at 7 bases. CDR1 GTSNPN and CDR2 SVGIG come from the germline V gene (reference sequence). The CDR3 has 14 amino acids. The V gene end was trimmed by 4 bases and the J gene end by 7 bases; junction bases not matched to a gene: 10.

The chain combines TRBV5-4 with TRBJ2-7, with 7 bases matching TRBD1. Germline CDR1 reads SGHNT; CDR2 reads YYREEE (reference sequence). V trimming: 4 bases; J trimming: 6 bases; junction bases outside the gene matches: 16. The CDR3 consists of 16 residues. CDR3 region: CASSGGQASPLGEQYF. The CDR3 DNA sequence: TGTGCCAGCAGCGGAGGACAGGCGTCTCCTTTAGGCGAGCAGTACTTC.

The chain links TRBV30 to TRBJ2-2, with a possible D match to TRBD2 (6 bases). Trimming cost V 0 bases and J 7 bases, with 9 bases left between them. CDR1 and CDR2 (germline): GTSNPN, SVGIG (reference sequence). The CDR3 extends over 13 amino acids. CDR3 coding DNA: TGTGCCTGGAGTGTGGACGGGGGCGGGGAGCTGTTTTTT. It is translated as CAWSVDGGGELFF.

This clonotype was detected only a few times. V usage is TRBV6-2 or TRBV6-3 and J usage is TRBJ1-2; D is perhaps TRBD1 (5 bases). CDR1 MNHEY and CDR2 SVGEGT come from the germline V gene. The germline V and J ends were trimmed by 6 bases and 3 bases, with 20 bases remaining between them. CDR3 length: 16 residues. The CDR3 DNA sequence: TGTGCCAGCAGAACCGGGACTCCCTTGCAACACTATGGCTACACCTTC. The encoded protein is CASRTGTPLQHYGYTF.

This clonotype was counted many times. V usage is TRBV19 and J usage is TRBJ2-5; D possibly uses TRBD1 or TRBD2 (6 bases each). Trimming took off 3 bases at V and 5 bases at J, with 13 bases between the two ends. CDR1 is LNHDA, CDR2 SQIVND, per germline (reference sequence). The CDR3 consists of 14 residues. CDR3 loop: CASSIGGPPETQYF. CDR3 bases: TGTGCCAGTAGTATCGGGGGCCCCCCGGAGACCCAGTACTTC.

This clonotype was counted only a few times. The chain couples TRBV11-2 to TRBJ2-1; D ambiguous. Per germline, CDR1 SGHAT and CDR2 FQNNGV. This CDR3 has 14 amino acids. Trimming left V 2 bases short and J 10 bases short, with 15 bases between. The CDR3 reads CASSLKPWGWEQFF. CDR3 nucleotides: TGTGCCAGCAGCTTAAAACCCTGGGGTTGGGAGCAGTTCTTC.

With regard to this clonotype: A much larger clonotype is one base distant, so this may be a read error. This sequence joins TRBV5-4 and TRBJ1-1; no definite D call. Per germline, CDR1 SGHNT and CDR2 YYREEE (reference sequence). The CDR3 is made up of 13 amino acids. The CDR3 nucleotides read TGTGTCAGCAGCTCACAGACGAACACTGAAGCTTTCTTT. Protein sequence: CVSSSQTNTEAFF. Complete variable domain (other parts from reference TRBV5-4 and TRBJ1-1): ETGVTQSPTHLIKTRGQQVTLRCSSQSGHNTVSWYQQALGQGPQFIFQYYREEENGRGNFPPRFSGLQFPNYSSELNVNALELDDSALYLCVSSSQTNTEAFFGQGTRLTVV.

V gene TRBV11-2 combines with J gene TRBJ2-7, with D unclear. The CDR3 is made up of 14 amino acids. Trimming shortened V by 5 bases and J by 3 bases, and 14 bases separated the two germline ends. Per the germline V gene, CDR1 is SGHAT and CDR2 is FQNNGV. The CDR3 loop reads CASSLSPPGYEQYF. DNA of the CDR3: TGTGCCAGCAGCCTAAGCCCCCCCGGCTACGAGCAGTACTTC.

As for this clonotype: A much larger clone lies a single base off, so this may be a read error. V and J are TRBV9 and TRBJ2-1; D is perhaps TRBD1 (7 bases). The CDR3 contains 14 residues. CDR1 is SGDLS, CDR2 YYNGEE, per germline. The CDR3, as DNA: TGTACCAGCGCGGAGGGGGCTGCCAGCATTGAGCAGTTCTTC. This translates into CTSAEGAASIEQFF.